Given below is one TCR beta chain in context. Its target is not known. The V and J ends lost 3 bases and 6 bases, in that order; junction bases with no gene match: 7. Germline assignment: CDR1 MDHEN and CDR2 SYDVKM. This CDR3 has 15 residues. Libraries were prepared by immunoSEQ multiplex PCR; TCRdb keeps only in-frame clonotypes and omits some of them. The sample gives 2.3 million or so clones, approximately 93% of which show up once; 0.3% to 0.4% is in the top ten. This specimen comes from a study of shared clonotypes between healthy human individuals. Study-wide findings and caveats: Represented genetic and exposure-history diversity was restricted by having few donors. Generally, estimated richness proved larger in naive subsets than it did in memory subsets. An effect of sequencing depth on clonotype sharing among donors was expected.

Researchers partitioned CD4+ cells into CD45RA+ naive and CD45RA-negative memory subsets. The chain links TRBV28 to TRBJ2-1, with 8 bases fitting TRBD2. The sequence derives from a man in his late teens or twenties in good health. Some clones in this sample may be carry-over from other donors' samples. The sample was naive CD4+ T cells from PBMCs. The subset: CD45RA+ positively selected. This CDR3 is CASSFPGRDSNEQFF. The CDR3, as DNA: TGTGCCAGCAGTTTTCCCGGGAGGGATAGCAATGAGCAGTTCTTC.